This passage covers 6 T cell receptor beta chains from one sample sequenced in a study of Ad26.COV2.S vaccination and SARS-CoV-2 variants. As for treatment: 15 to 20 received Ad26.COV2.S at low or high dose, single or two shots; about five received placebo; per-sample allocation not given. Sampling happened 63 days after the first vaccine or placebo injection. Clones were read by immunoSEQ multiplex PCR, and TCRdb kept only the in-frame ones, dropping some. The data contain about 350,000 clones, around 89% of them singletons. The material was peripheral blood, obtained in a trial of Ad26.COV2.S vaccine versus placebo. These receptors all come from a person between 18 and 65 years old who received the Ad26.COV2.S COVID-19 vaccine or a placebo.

CDR3 region: CSVELRTPVYGYTF. The DNA of the CDR3 is TGCAGCGTTGAATTACGGACACCGGTCTATGGCTACACCTTC. The genes are TRBV29-1 and TRBJ1-2; TRBD1 is a possible D gene (5 bases). CDR3 length equals 14 residues. With 2 bases removed from V and 4 bases from J, the gap between germline ends came to 14 bases. The germline V gene has CDR1 SQVTM and CDR2 ANQGSEA.

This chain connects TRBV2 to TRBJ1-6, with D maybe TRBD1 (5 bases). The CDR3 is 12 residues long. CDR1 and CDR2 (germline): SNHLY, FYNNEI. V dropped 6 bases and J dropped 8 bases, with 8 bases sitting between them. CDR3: CASRGTHSPLHF. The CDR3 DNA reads TGTGCCAGCAGGGGGACCCATTCACCCCTCCACTTT.

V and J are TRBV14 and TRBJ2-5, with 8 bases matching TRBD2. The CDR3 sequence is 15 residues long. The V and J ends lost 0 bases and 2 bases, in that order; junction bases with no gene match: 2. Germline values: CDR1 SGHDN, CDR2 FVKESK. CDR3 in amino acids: CASSQEASGQETQYF. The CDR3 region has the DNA TGTGCCAGCAGCCAAGAAGCTAGCGGGCAAGAGACCCAGTACTTC.

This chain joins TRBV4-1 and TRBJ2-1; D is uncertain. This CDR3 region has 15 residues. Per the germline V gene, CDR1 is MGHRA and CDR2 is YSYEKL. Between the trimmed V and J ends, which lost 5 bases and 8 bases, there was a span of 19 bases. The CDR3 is CASSDIRVRTYEQFF. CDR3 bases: TGCGCCAGCAGCGATATAAGGGTTCGGACCTATGAGCAGTTCTTC.

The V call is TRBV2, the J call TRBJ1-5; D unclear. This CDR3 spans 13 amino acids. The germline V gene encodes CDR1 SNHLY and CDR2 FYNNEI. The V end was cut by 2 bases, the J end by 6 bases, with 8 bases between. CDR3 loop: CASSEFKFQPQHF. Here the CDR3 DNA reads TGTGCCAGCAGTGAATTCAAATTTCAGCCCCAGCATTTT.

CDR3 bases: TGTGCCAGCAGCTGGGGGGTTACTGGCTACACCTTC. This encodes CASSWGVTGYTF. The genes are TRBV5-6 and TRBJ1-2; D possibly corresponds to TRBD1 (5 bases). This CDR3 contains 12 residues. V was shortened by 3 bases and J by 7 bases, with 10 bases between the two germline ends. The germline V gene has CDR1 SGHDT and CDR2 YYEEEE.